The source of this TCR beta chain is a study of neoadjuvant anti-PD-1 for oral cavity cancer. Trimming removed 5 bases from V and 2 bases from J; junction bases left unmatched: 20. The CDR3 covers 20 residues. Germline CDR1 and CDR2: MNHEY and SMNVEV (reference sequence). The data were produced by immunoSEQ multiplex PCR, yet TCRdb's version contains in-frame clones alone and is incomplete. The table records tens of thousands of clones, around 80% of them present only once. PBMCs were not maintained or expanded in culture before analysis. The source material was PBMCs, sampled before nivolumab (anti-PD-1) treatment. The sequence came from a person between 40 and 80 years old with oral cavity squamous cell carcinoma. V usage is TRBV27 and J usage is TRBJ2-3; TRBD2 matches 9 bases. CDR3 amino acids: CASSPNGDLAGSPYTDTQYF. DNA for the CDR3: TGTGCCAGCAGTCCGAATGGGGATCTAGCGGGATCACCCTACACAGATACGCAGTATTTT.